Shown below are 22 T cell receptor beta chains from a single sample sequenced in a study of blood T cells in healthy people across ages. A second PCR of 7 to 11 cycles used a sample-barcoded 5' primer and a J-beta primer mix. TCRdb recomputed calls from the 5' RACE reads with MiXCR, one row per CDR3 protein. In the table there are roughly 800,000 distinct CDR3 sequences, about three fifths of which are singletons. Sequenced input: blood. These receptors all stem from a man aged 25-45 years in good health.

The rearrangement links TRBV6-1 to TRBJ1-6; D is uncertain. V was cut by 7 bases and J by 10 bases, with 14 bases left in between. Germline-derived CDR1 and CDR2 are MNHNS and SASEGT. This CDR3 has 13 residues. CDR3 DNA sequence: TGTGCCAGCAAGGCGGGCGGAGACTCACCCCTCCACTTT. This codes for CASKAGGDSPLHF.

The genes are TRBV4-1 and TRBJ2-4, with TRBD1 identical over 9 bases. The closer fit of TRBJ2-7 to the DNA end suggests the J call may be wrong. The CDR3 length is 18 residues. Germline CDR1 is MGHRA and CDR2 is YSYEKL. The CDR3 sequence: CASSQEPLTGQGFYEQYF. CDR3 bases: TGCGCCAGCAGCCAAGAACCTCTAACGGGACAGGGTTTTTACGAGCAGTACTTC.

This clonotype was counted only a few times. The chain carries TRBV2 and TRBJ2-7, with D perhaps matching TRBD1 (5 bases). In germline, CDR1 is SNHLY, CDR2 FYNNEI. The CDR3 runs to 12 residues. V shed 8 bases and J shed 4 bases, with 12 bases lying between them. The CDR3 coding sequence is TGTGCCAGCCGAAGTACAGGATACGAGCAGTACTTC. Translation: CASRSTGYEQYF. The entire variable domain, with the rest obtained from reference TRBV2 and TRBJ2-7, is as follows: EPEVTQTPSHQVTQMGQEVILRCVPISNHLYFYWYRQILGQKVEFLVSFYNNEISEKSEIFDDQFSVERPDGSNFTLKIRSTKLEDSAMYFCASRSTGYEQYFGPGTRLTVT.

This clonotype turned up a few times. The chain couples TRBV7-9 to TRBJ2-1; D gene uncertain. From germline, CDR1 is SEHNR and CDR2 FQNEAQ (reference sequence). The CDR3 loop spans 12 amino acids. V lost 4 bases and J lost 7, with 8 bases in between. CDR3 sequence reads: CASSSKLNEQFF. In nucleotides, the CDR3 is TGTGCCAGCAGCTCTAAGCTTAATGAGCAGTTCTTC.

The chain combines TRBV29-1 with TRBJ2-4; TRBD1 agrees at 7 bases. The J call may be faulty, since TRBJ2-7 better matches the DNA end. Germline-derived CDR1 and CDR2 are SQVTM and ANQGSEA. CDR3 length: 13 amino acids. The CDR3: CSVVPQGDDEQYF. As DNA, the CDR3 is TGCAGCGTTGTCCCGCAGGGGGATGACGAGCAGTACTTC.

This clonotype was recorded a few times. The CDR3 loop reads CAGIVYEQYF. CDR3 in DNA: TGTGCCGGGATAGTCTACGAGCAGTACTTC. The V and J genes are TRBV7-9 and TRBJ2-7; D uncertain. The V gene's germline CDR1 is SEHNR and CDR2 FQNEAQ (reference sequence). The CDR3 totals 10 residues. The ends were cut back, 11 bases at V and 3 bases at J, with 8 bases in the middle.

This clonotype has a handful of counts. CDR3 loop: CSVETSGAYNEQFF. The DNA of the CDR3 is TGCAGCGTTGAGACTAGCGGGGCCTACAATGAGCAGTTCTTC. This chain connects TRBV29-1 to TRBJ2-1, with 11 positions matching TRBD2. J was trimmed by 2 bases and V by 3 bases; bases with no gene match: 0. Germline-derived CDR1 and CDR2 are SQVTM and ANQGSEA. This CDR3 is 14 amino acids long.

The chain joins TRBV29-1 to TRBJ2-5; no firm D call. The germline CDR1 and CDR2 sequences are SQVTM and ANQGSEA. The germline V and J ends were trimmed by 6 bases and 2 bases, with 13 bases remaining between them. CDR3 length: 13 residues. Here the CDR3 DNA reads TGCAGCGTCTATTTGACGTTGCAAGAGACCCAGTACTTC. This sequence encodes CSVYLTLQETQYF. The full variable domain, in which reference TRBV29-1 and TRBJ2-5 provide the parts outside the CDR3, is SAVISQKPSRDICQRGTSLTIQCQVDSQVTMMFWYRQQPGQSLTLIATANQGSEATYESGFVIDKFPISRPNLTFSTLTVSNMSPEDSSIYLCSVYLTLQETQYFGPGTRLLVL.

The rearrangement links TRBV20-1 to TRBJ2-7; 12 bases map to TRBD2. This CDR3 has 17 residues. V lost 2 bases and J lost 5; bases outside the gene matches: 13. Looked up from germline, CDR1 is DFQATT and CDR2 is SNEGSKA (reference sequence). The CDR3: CSARRIRTSGIMDEQYF. CDR3 nucleotide sequence: TGCAGTGCTAGAAGGATTCGGACTAGCGGGATAATGGACGAGCAGTACTTC.

The CDR3 DNA follows: TGTGCCAGCAGTCATTGGGGGATTGGTGAAGCTTTCTTT. Translating it yields CASSHWGIGEAFF. The chain joins TRBV7-9 to TRBJ1-1; D is possibly TRBD1 (5 bases). V gave up 6 bases and J gave up 7 bases, with 15 bases separating them. The germline V gene has CDR1 SEHNR and CDR2 FQNEAQ (reference sequence). The CDR3 runs 13 residues.

The chain carries TRBV4-2 and TRBJ2-7; 9 nucleotides line up with TRBD1. V shed 1 base, J shed 4 bases, and the junction held 11 bases outside the gene matches. Germline assignment: CDR1 LGHNA and CDR2 YNFKEQ. The CDR3 totals 17 residues. CDR3 coding DNA: TGTGCCAGCAGCCAAGGGATTCAGGGACAGGGTATATACGAGCAGTACTTC. Encoded protein: CASSQGIQGQGIYEQYF.

The chain combines TRBV6-1 with TRBJ2-5, with a weak D call TRBD1 (5 bases). CDR1 is MNHNS and CDR2 is SASEGT in the germline V gene. V dropped 3 bases and J dropped 4 bases, with 12 bases sitting between them. The CDR3 totals 14 residues. CDR3 region: CASSEQGIGETQYF. CDR3 bases: TGTGCCAGCAGTGAGCAGGGTATAGGAGAGACCCAGTACTTC.

This clonotype was counted at least ten times. The V gene is TRBV11-2, the J gene TRBJ2-7; tentatively, D is TRBD2 (6 bases). The V end was cut by 10 bases, the J end by 4 bases, with 17 bases between. The CDR3 covers 13 residues. Germline V lookup: CDR1 SGHAT, CDR2 FQNNGV. CDR3 nucleotides: TGTGCCACCAGAGCGGGTCTCAGTTACGAGCAGTACTTC. This encodes CATRAGLSYEQYF. Based on the CDR3 plus reference TRBV11-2 and TRBJ2-7, the full variable domain is EAGVAQSPRYKIIEKRQSVAFWCNPISGHATLYWYQQILGQGPKLLIQFQNNGVVDDSQLPKDRFSAERLKGVDSTLKIQPAKLEDSAVYLCATRAGLSYEQYFGPGTRLTVT.

The chain links TRBV7-2 to TRBJ2-7; 7 nucleotides line up with TRBD2. From germline, CDR1 is SGHTA and CDR2 FQGNSA. V gave up 1 base and J gave up 4 bases; unmatched junction bases: 7. The CDR3 runs to 15 residues. For the CDR3, the DNA is TGTGCCAGCAGCTTAGGGGGAGGGCCCCAATACGAGCAGTACTTC. Translated, it gives CASSLGGGPQYEQYF.

The chain joins TRBV6-5 to TRBJ1-1; D perhaps matches TRBD1 (6 bases). Germline CDR1 reads MNHEY; CDR2 reads SVGAGI. This CDR3 is 11 amino acids long. CDR3 sequence: CTTGGRTEAFF. The CDR3 nucleotides read TGTACCACCGGGGGCAGGACTGAAGCTTTCTTT.

The genes are TRBV5-1 and TRBJ1-1; D not resolved. The V end lost 7 bases, the J end lost 8 bases, and 15 bases lay between the germline ends. The CDR3 is 12 residues long. Germline V gene lookup returns CDR1 SGHRS and CDR2 YFSETQ. This CDR3 is CASGTPGAEAFF. The CDR3 DNA reads as TGCGCCAGCGGAACGCCGGGAGCCGAAGCTTTCTTT.

In its sample, this clonotype was seen a few times. The chain has TRBV20-1 and TRBJ2-3; the D is unclear. The CDR3 loop spans 11 amino acids. CDR1 and CDR2 from the germline V gene are DFQATT and SNEGSKA (reference sequence). V was trimmed by 1 base and J by 7 bases, leaving 6 bases between them. The CDR3 sequence is CSARVRNTQYF. The CDR3 DNA reads as TGCAGTGCTAGAGTAAGGAATACGCAGTATTTT.

This clonotype showed up just a few times. This sequence joins TRBV20-1 and TRBJ2-7, with 7 bases matching TRBD2. CDR3 length equals 15 residues. Germline values: CDR1 DFQATT, CDR2 SNEGSKA (reference sequence). V was clipped by 1 base and J by 2 bases; unmatched bases: 8. This CDR3 reads CSARGGSGDPYEQYF. The DNA of the CDR3 is TGCAGTGCTAGAGGAGGGAGCGGGGACCCCTACGAGCAGTACTTC.

V is TRBV12-3 or TRBV12-4 and J is TRBJ1-2; maybe TRBD1 (5 bases). V was shortened by 1 base and J by 0 bases, with 9 bases between the two germline ends. The CDR3 contains 15 residues. The CDR3 DNA sequence: TGTGCCAGCAGTTTAGGGGGACCCTCTAACTATGGCTACACCTTC. Protein product: CASSLGGPSNYGYTF.

DNA for the CDR3: TGTGCCAGCAGCTTTAATCGGGACAACGAGCAGTACTTC. Translation gives CASSFNRDNEQYF. The chain carries TRBV12-3 or TRBV12-4 and TRBJ2-7; D perhaps matches TRBD1 (6 bases). The CDR3 extends over 13 amino acids. V dropped 6 bases and J dropped 5 bases, with 14 bases sitting between them.

V is TRBV20-1 and J is TRBJ1-6; possible D gene TRBD1, 5 bases. The V end was cut by 3 bases, the J end by 1 base, with 7 bases between. Germline assignment: CDR1 DFQATT and CDR2 SNEGSKA (reference sequence). CDR3 length: 14 residues. The CDR3 region has the DNA TGCAGTGCTAGGGAGGGGTCCTATAATTCACCCCTCCACTTT. Its protein is CSAREGSYNSPLHF.

The chain is built from TRBV12-3 or TRBV12-4 and TRBJ1-4; the match to TRBD1 covers 8 bases. The V gene end was trimmed by 9 bases and the J gene end by 8 bases; junction bases not matched to a gene: 5. The CDR3 consists of 12 residues. CDR3 in amino acids: CASRQGNEKLFF. The CDR3 DNA reads TGTGCCAGTCGACAGGGGAACGAAAAACTGTTTTTT.